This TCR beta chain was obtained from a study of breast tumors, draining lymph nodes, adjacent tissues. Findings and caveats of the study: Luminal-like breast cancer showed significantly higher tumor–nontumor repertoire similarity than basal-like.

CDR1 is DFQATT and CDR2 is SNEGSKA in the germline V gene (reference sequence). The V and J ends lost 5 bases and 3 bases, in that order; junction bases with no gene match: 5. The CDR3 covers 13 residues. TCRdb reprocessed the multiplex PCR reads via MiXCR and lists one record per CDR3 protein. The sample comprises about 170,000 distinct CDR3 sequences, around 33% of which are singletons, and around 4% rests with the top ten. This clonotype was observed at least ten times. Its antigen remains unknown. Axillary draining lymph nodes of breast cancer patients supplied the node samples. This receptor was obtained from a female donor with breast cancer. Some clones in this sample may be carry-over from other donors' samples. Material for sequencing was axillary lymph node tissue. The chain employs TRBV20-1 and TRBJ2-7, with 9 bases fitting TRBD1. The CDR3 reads CSARGTGNYEQYF. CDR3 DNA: TGCAGTGCTCGCGGGACAGGGAACTACGAGCAGTACTTC.